One sample yielded the 19 T cell receptor beta chains listed below, sequenced in a study of neurological immune-mediated disorders. TCRdb reprocessed the 5' RACE reads via MiXCR and lists one record per CDR3 protein. The repertoire holds 35,000 to 45,000 distinct CDR3 sequences, over 12% seen once, with 25% to 30% in the top ten. Sequencing input: PBMCs. The receptors originated from a woman aged 45-60 years with HTLV-1-associated myelopathy (HAM/TSP).

This clonotype was counted many times. This rearrangement joins TRBV29-1 to TRBJ2-7; 10 bases align to TRBD1. CDR1 is SQVTM, CDR2 ANQGSEA, per germline. The J segment lost 3 bases and the V segment lost 6 bases, leaving 2 bases of the junction unmatched. This CDR3 has 12 amino acids. In nucleotides, the CDR3 is TGCAGCGTGGGACAGGGGCGCTACGAGCAGTACTTC. Translation: CSVGQGRYEQYF.

In its sample, this clonotype was seen many times. The chain joins TRBV5-1 to TRBJ2-1; 7 nucleotides align to TRBD2. Germline V lookup: CDR1 SGHRS, CDR2 YFSETQ. V shed 0 bases, J shed 5 bases, and the junction held 14 bases outside the gene matches. This CDR3 is 18 amino acids long. The CDR3 protein is CASSLDLLTSLGDNEQFF. As DNA, the CDR3 is TGCGCCAGCAGCTTGGACCTCTTGACTAGCCTGGGGGACAATGAGCAGTTCTTC.

This clonotype showed up many times. The chain has TRBV7-6 and TRBJ2-3; TRBD2 agrees at 7 bases. V shed 2 bases, J shed 4 bases, and the junction held 15 bases outside the gene matches. The CDR3 loop spans 18 amino acids. The V gene's germline CDR1 is SGHVS and CDR2 FNYEAQ. As DNA, the CDR3 is TGTGCCAGCAGCTTAAGGCTAGCGGAGCCCCTTAGGGCAGATACGCAGTATTTT. As protein: CASSLRLAEPLRADTQYF.

This clonotype was counted ten times or more. V gene TRBV4-3 combines with J gene TRBJ1-1; D call uncertain. Germline-derived CDR1 and CDR2 are LGHNA and YSLEER. Trimming removed 3 bases from V and 0 bases from J, with 5 bases in between. CDR3 size: 13 residues. For the CDR3, the DNA is TGCGCCAGCAGCCACGGACTGAACACTGAAGCTTTCTTT. It translates to CASSHGLNTEAFF.

This clonotype was seen ten or more times. The chain couples TRBV5-1 to TRBJ2-3; 10 positions match TRBD2. The CDR3 runs to 17 residues. Germline V lookup: CDR1 SGHRS, CDR2 YFSETQ. The J segment lost 5 bases and the V segment lost 0 bases, leaving 9 bases of the junction unmatched. The CDR3 nucleotides read TGCGCCAGCAGCTTGGCCGGGGGAGCGGGGGGGCAAGATACGCAGTATTTT. It translates to CASSLAGGAGGQDTQYF.

This clonotype appeared many times. The chain employs TRBV9 and TRBJ2-7; 9 bases match TRBD2. This CDR3 spans 15 amino acids. V was pared by 0 bases and J by 2 bases, with 3 bases of the junction left unmatched. CDR1 and CDR2 from the germline V gene are SGDLS and YYNGEE. CDR3 in amino acids: CASSVDSGGTYEQYF. The CDR3 DNA is TGTGCCAGCAGCGTAGACAGCGGGGGGACCTACGAGCAGTACTTC.

This clonotype was seen ten or more times. The chain uses TRBV5-1 and TRBJ2-3, with 10 bases matching TRBD2. The CDR3 spans 20 residues. Germline V gene data show CDR1 as SGHRS and CDR2 as YFSETQ. The V and J ends lost 4 bases and 1 base, in that order; junction bases with no gene match: 18. CDR3 coding DNA: TGCGCCAGCAGCCCCCTACTTACTAGCGGGGCCCTGACCCGCACAGATACGCAGTATTTT. This sequence encodes CASSPLLTSGALTRTDTQYF.

This clonotype was picked up many times. This chain's CDR3 is CASSLVPERKETQYF. The CDR3 nucleotides are TGTGCCAGCAGCTTAGTACCCGAGCGGAAAGAGACCCAGTACTTC. The rearrangement uses TRBV7-2 and TRBJ2-5, with a possible D match to TRBD2 (5 bases). Germline CDR1 is SGHTA and CDR2 is FQGNSA. This CDR3 contains 15 residues. V shed 1 base and J shed 3 bases, with 12 bases lying between them.

This clonotype showed up many times. The chain carries TRBV7-2 and TRBJ1-2, with D possibly TRBD1 on 6 matching bases. V shed 10 bases and J shed 4 bases, with 19 bases lying between them. There are 14 residues in the CDR3. CDR1 and CDR2 (germline): SGHTA, FQGNSA. CDR3 sequence reads: CATQGFPSVYGYTF. The CDR3 nucleotides are TGTGCCACCCAGGGGTTCCCATCAGTCTATGGCTACACCTTC. Filled out from reference TRBV7-2 and TRBJ1-2, the complete variable domain reads GAGVSQSPSNKVTEKGKDVELRCDPISGHTALYWYRQSLGQGLEFLIYFQGNSAPDKSGLPSDRFSAERTGGSVSTLTIQRTQQEDSAVYLCATQGFPSVYGYTFGSGTRLTVV.

This clonotype was counted at least ten times. The V call is TRBV5-1, the J call TRBJ2-7, with 8 bases lining up with TRBD1. After removal of 3 bases from V and 8 bases from J, the junction contained 7 bases not matched to a gene. The CDR3 is made up of 13 amino acids. Germline assignment: CDR1 SGHRS and CDR2 YFSETQ. In DNA, the CDR3 is TGCGCCAGCAGCTCGGGACAGGTCGGTAAGCAGTACTTC. This sequence encodes CASSSGQVGKQYF.

This clonotype has only a few counts. The CDR3: CASSARRGGTDTQYF. CDR3 DNA sequence: TGTGCCAGCAGTGCCCGGCGGGGGGGCACAGATACGCAGTATTTT. This rearrangement joins TRBV2 to TRBJ2-3; TRBD2 agrees at 8 bases. Per the germline V gene, CDR1 is SNHLY and CDR2 is FYNNEI. J was trimmed by 1 base and V by 4 bases; bases with no gene match: 4. The CDR3 spans 15 residues.

This clonotype was seen a few times. The chain combines TRBV5-1 with TRBJ1-4, with D perhaps matching TRBD1 (5 bases). Trimming cost V 4 bases and J 1 base, with 8 bases left between them. The CDR3 extends over 14 amino acids. Germline lookup yields CDR1 SGHRS and CDR2 YFSETQ. This CDR3 reads CASSVGGTNEKLFF. The CDR3 nucleotides read TGCGCCAGCAGCGTCGGGGGAACTAATGAAAAACTGTTTTTT.

The sample holds many counts of this clonotype. The chain carries TRBV7-2 and TRBJ1-5; D may be TRBD1 (6 bases). V lost 5 bases to trimming and J lost 7 bases, with 21 bases between them. The length of the CDR3 is 16 residues. The germline V gene has CDR1 SGHTA and CDR2 FQGNSA. CDR3 residues: CASSPVGQGLLQPQHF. DNA of the CDR3: TGTGCCAGCAGCCCCGTGGGCCAGGGGCTTTTGCAGCCCCAGCATTTT.

This clonotype was observed at least ten times. J is TRBJ2-3 and V is TRBV10-3; possibly TRBD1 for D (6 bases). The germline V gene encodes CDR1 ENHRY and CDR2 SYGVKD. The CDR3 sequence is 16 residues long. V lost 3 bases and J lost 1, with 14 bases in between. DNA of the CDR3: TGTGCCATCAGTGATCCGAGGACAGTTCGCACAGATACGCAGTATTTT. Its protein is CAISDPRTVRTDTQYF.

By frequency in the sample, this clonotype is medium-sized. The chain combines TRBV18 with TRBJ1-2; 9 nucleotides match TRBD1. With V trimmed by 6 bases and J by 0 bases, 11 bases remained unmatched. This CDR3 is 17 amino acids long. CDR1 KGHSH and CDR2 LQKENI come from the germline V gene. For the CDR3, the DNA is TGTGCCAGCTCGTCAACCGGGACAGGGAGTTCTAACTATGGCTACACCTTC. This gives the protein CASSSTGTGSSNYGYTF.

This clonotype was detected ten times or more. The V call is TRBV29-1, the J call TRBJ2-1; D is perhaps TRBD2 (5 bases). There are 14 residues in the CDR3. Germline values: CDR1 SQVTM, CDR2 ANQGSEA. The V end lost 6 bases, the J end lost 0 bases, and 12 bases lay between the germline ends. The CDR3 here is CSVPHGSSYNEQFF. The CDR3 DNA sequence: TGCAGCGTACCTCATGGGAGCTCCTACAATGAGCAGTTCTTC.

Many counts were recorded for this clonotype. V gene TRBV4-3 combines with J gene TRBJ2-7, with 10 bases identical to TRBD2. V trimming: 3 bases; J trimming: 0 bases; junction bases outside the gene matches: 5. The CDR3 covers 16 residues. The germline CDR1 and CDR2 sequences are LGHNA and YSLEER. This chain's CDR3 is CASSHASGGYSYEQYF. The CDR3 DNA is TGCGCCAGCAGCCACGCTAGCGGGGGTTACTCCTACGAGCAGTACTTC.

This clonotype has ten or more counts. A read error may produce the germline difference seen at one junction end. This chain connects TRBV4-2 to TRBJ1-2; weak D call: TRBD1 (5 bases). Germline CDR1 LGHNA, CDR2 YNFKEQ. There are 12 residues in the CDR3. CDR3 bases: TGTGTCAGCAGCCAAAACAGGAATGGCTACACCTTC. Amino acids: CVSSQNRNGYTF.

This clonotype was seen a few times. The chain recombines TRBV5-1 with TRBJ2-7, with 7 positions matching TRBD1. This CDR3 is built from 15 residues. Germline CDR1 and CDR2: SGHRS and YFSETQ. Germline trimming cut 3 bases from V and 5 bases from J; bases unmatched to any gene: 11. In nucleotides, the CDR3 is TGCGCCAGCAGCTCCGGAGACAGGGTGAACCACGAGCAGTACTTC. Its protein is CASSSGDRVNHEQYF. The full variable domain, its missing parts supplied by reference TRBV5-1 and TRBJ2-7, is KAGVTQTPRYLIKTRGQQVTLSCSPISGHRSVSWYQQTPGQGLQFLFEYFSETQRNKGNFPGRFSGRQFSNSRSEMNVSTLELGDSALYLCASSSGDRVNHEQYFGPGTRLTVT.